A single sample is the source of the 16 T cell receptor beta chains below, sequenced in a study of blood T cell repertoires in COVID-19. TCRdb's table, derived via immunoSEQ multiplex PCR, lists solely in-frame clones and lacks some. This sample has approximately 120,000 clones, with approximately 82% found just once. Sequenced input: peripheral blood. The receptors here all came from a man older than 75 with active or convalescent COVID-19.

The chain combines TRBV18 with TRBJ1-6; D possibly corresponds to TRBD1 (6 bases). CDR1 is KGHSH and CDR2 is LQKENI in the germline V gene. The CDR3 is made up of 14 amino acids. V gave up 0 bases and J gave up 14 bases, with 14 bases separating them. CDR3 protein: CASSPPSGVEALHF. The CDR3 bases are TGTGCCAGCTCACCACCTTCAGGGGTCGAGGCCCTCCACTTT. Supplemented by reference TRBV18 and TRBJ1-6, the full variable domain reads NAGVMQNPRHLVRRRGQEARLRCSPMKGHSHVYWYRQLPEEGLKFMVYLQKENIIDESGMPKERFSAEFPKEGPSILRIQQVVRGDSAAYFCASSPPSGVEALHFGNGTRLTVT.

J is TRBJ2-1 and V is TRBV5-1; 12 bases match TRBD2. The CDR3 covers 17 residues. Losses at the gene ends were 2 bases for V and 5 bases for J; bases not matched to a gene: 8. Per the germline V gene, CDR1 is SGHRS and CDR2 is YFSETQ. The CDR3, as DNA: TGCGCCAGCAGCTTTACTAGCGGGGGGCCCCAAAACAATGAGCAGTTCTTC. Its translation is CASSFTSGGPQNNEQFF.

This chain joins TRBV12-3 or TRBV12-4 and TRBJ2-7, with 9 bases matching TRBD1. J lost 6 bases, V lost 5 bases, and 5 bases had no gene match. There are 13 residues in the CDR3. CDR3 coding DNA: TGTGCCAGCAGTCCACAGGGGGCAGGCGAGCAGTACTTC. Protein product: CASSPQGAGEQYF.

This clone was seen many times. The V call is TRBV6-6, the J call TRBJ2-7; TRBD1 matches 7 bases. CDR3 length: 12 residues. V gave up 3 bases and J gave up 5 bases; unmatched junction bases: 1. Per germline, CDR1 MNHNY and CDR2 SVGAGI (reference sequence). Here the CDR3 DNA reads TGTGCCAGCAGTTATACAGGGGACGAGCAGTACTTC. Protein sequence: CASSYTGDEQYF.

The chain couples TRBV5-1 to TRBJ1-4, with 9 bases aligning to TRBD1. This CDR3 comprises 14 residues. Germline V gives CDR1 SGHRS, CDR2 YFSETQ. Trimming removed 3 bases from V and 8 bases from J; junction bases left unmatched: 5. As DNA, the CDR3 is TGCGCCAGCAGCTCTTGGACAGGGGACGAAAAACTGTTTTTT. Amino acid sequence: CASSSWTGDEKLFF.

The chain combines TRBV12-5 with TRBJ2-5; D is ambiguous. The germline gives CDR1 LGHNT, CDR2 FRNRAP. V was cut by 7 bases and J by 1 base, with 13 bases left in between. There are 14 residues in the CDR3. The CDR3 sequence: CASVSLLGQETQYF. CDR3 nucleotide sequence: TGTGCTAGTGTCTCCCTCCTAGGCCAAGAGACCCAGTACTTC.

The chain links TRBV13 to TRBJ1-6, with 7 bases fitting TRBD1. CDR1 and CDR2 from the germline V gene are PRHDT and FYEKMQ (reference sequence). After removal of 5 bases from V and 6 bases from J, the junction contained 7 bases not matched to a gene. This CDR3 is built from 15 residues. This CDR3 is CASSPRRQGNSPLHF. The CDR3 DNA reads TGTGCCAGCAGCCCCCGCCGACAGGGTAATTCACCCCTCCACTTT.

The rearrangement links TRBV5-1 to TRBJ2-7; D is unclear. CDR1 and CDR2 (germline): SGHRS, YFSETQ. The length of the CDR3 is 11 residues. V lost 3 bases to trimming and J lost 3 bases, with 4 bases between them. The CDR3 coding sequence is TGCGCCAGCAGCTACAGCTACGAGCAGTACTTC. As protein: CASSYSYEQYF.

The rearrangement joins TRBV2 to TRBJ1-1; the D is unclear. V gave up 10 bases and J gave up 3 bases, with 15 bases separating them. The CDR3 has 13 residues. CDR1 SNHLY and CDR2 FYNNEI come from the germline V gene. The CDR3 loop is CATQGGRDTEAFF. Written as DNA, the CDR3 is TGTGCCACTCAAGGAGGGAGAGACACTGAAGCTTTCTTT.

The chain uses TRBV6-5 and TRBJ1-2, with TRBD1 matching 7 bases. CDR1 is MNHEY, CDR2 SVGAGI, per germline. V gave up 4 bases and J gave up 4 bases; unmatched junction bases: 6. The CDR3 covers 14 residues. CDR3 sequence (DNA): TGTGCCAGCAGTTCCAAGGACAGGACCTATGGCTACACCTTC. This codes for CASSSKDRTYGYTF.

V usage is TRBV4-3 and J usage is TRBJ1-6; D remains ambiguous. The ends were cut back, 0 bases at V and 7 bases at J, with 10 bases in the middle. The germline V gene encodes CDR1 LGHNA and CDR2 YSLEER. This CDR3 has 15 amino acids. CDR3 region: CASSQDGGRNSPLHF. DNA for the CDR3: TGCGCCAGCAGCCAAGATGGTGGTCGGAATTCACCCCTCCACTTT.

The chain uses TRBV7-9 and TRBJ2-3; 8 nucleotides match TRBD2. The length of the CDR3 is 16 residues. The germline gives CDR1 SEHNR, CDR2 FQNEAQ (reference sequence). The CDR3 spells CAIPGGVGGWRDTQYF. DNA for the CDR3: TGTGCTATCCCCGGGGGGGTCGGGGGCTGGAGAGATACGCAGTATTTT.

The chain has TRBV19 and TRBJ1-1, with D tentatively TRBD1 (5 bases). V lost 7 bases, J lost 6 bases, and 12 bases lay in between. CDR3 length: 12 residues. The germline CDR1 and CDR2 sequences are LNHDA and SQIVND (reference sequence). The CDR3 DNA follows: TGTGCCAGTATGGGGCAGGGCCCTGAAGCTTTCTTT. Residues: CASMGQGPEAFF. Full variable domain (rest looked up from reference TRBV19 and TRBJ1-1): DGGITQSPKYLFRKEGQNVTLSCEQNLNHDAMYWYRQDPGQGLRLIYYSQIVNDFQKGDIAEGYSVSREKKESFPLTVTSAQKNPTAFYLCASMGQGPEAFFGQGTRLTVV.

The chain couples TRBV6-5 to TRBJ1-1, with D possibly being TRBD1 (5 bases). Deletions cut 3 bases from V and 7 bases from J, with 12 bases between. This CDR3 is built from 13 residues. Germline lookup yields CDR1 MNHEY and CDR2 SVGAGI. The CDR3 DNA reads as TGTGCCAGCAGTTATACGACAGAAAATGAAGCTTTCTTT. Translating it yields CASSYTTENEAFF.

The genes are TRBV9 and TRBJ2-3; D unresolved. Germline V gives CDR1 SGDLS, CDR2 YYNGEE. Deletions cut 0 bases from V and 3 bases from J, with 5 bases between. The CDR3 sequence is 13 residues long. CDR3 sequence (DNA): TGTGCCAGCAGCGTAGAAGCAACAGATACGCAGTATTTT. This sequence encodes CASSVEATDTQYF.

The rearrangement uses TRBV7-2 and TRBJ2-3; D perhaps matches TRBD1 (5 bases). The CDR3 loop spans 13 amino acids. V was trimmed by 0 bases and J by 7 bases, leaving 8 bases between them. CDR1 is SGHTA, CDR2 FQGNSA, per germline. CDR3 sequence: CASSLADRNTQYF. As DNA, the CDR3 is TGTGCCAGCAGCTTAGCAGACAGAAATACGCAGTATTTT.